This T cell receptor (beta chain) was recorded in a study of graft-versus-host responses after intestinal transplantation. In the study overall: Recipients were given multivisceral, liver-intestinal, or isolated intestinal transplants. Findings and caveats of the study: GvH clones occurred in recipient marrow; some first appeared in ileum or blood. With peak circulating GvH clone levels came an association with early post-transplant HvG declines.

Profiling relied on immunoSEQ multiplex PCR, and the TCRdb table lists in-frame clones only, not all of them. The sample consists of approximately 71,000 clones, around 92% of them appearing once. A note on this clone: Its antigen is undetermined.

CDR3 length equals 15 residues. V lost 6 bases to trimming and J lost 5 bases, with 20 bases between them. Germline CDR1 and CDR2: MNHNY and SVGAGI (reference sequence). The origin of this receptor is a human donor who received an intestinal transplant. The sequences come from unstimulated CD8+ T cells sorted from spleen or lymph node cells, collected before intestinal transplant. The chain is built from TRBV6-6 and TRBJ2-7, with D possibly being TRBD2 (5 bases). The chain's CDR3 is CASSPPEGAGDEQYF. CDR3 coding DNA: TGTGCCAGCAGCCCCCCCGAGGGAGCTGGCGACGAGCAGTACTTC.